Shown below are 26 T cell receptor beta chains from a single sample sequenced in a study of memory CD4+ T cells and cytomegalovirus serostatus. The sort gate was single viable CD3+CD4+CD8-CD45RO+ cells for memory CD4+ T cells. Using immunoSEQ multiplex PCR, the repertoire was profiled, and TCRdb retains in-frame clones only, with some absent. The repertoire includes about 50,000 clones, around 80% of them detected once, and about 0.8% sits in the top ten. The sample comprised memory CD4+ T cells from blood. Source of these receptors: an adult in good health and CMV-seronegative.

This clone was seen a few times. CDR3 sequence: CAYAGWVDTEAFF. DNA for the CDR3: TGTGCCTATGCCGGGTGGGTAGACACTGAAGCTTTCTTT. This chain links TRBV30 with TRBJ1-1; D gene uncertain. In germline, CDR1 is GTSNPN, CDR2 SVGIG (reference sequence). Trimming stripped 7 bases from V and 3 bases from J, with 15 bases between. The CDR3 is 13 residues long. Using reference TRBV30 and TRBJ1-1 for the parts outside the CDR3, the full variable domain is SQTIHQWPATLVQPVGSPLSLECTVEGTSNPNLYWYRQAAGRGLQLLFYSVGIGQISSEVPQNLSASRPQDRQFILSSKKLLLSDSGFYLCAYAGWVDTEAFFGQGTRLTVV.

For this clone: At the DNA level, this CDR3 is encoded by other sequences in the same sample as well. The chain uses TRBV28 and TRBJ2-7; TRBD1 matches at 11 bases. J gave up 2 bases and V 8 bases, and 8 bases lay outside the gene matches. This CDR3 is 15 amino acids long. The germline V gene encodes CDR1 MDHEN and CDR2 SYDVKM. The DNA of the CDR3 is TGTGCCAGCGACCCAGGGGGACAGGGGGCCTACGAGCAGTACTTC. This translates into CASDPGGQGAYEQYF.

The rearrangement joins TRBV27 to TRBJ1-2, with D possibly TRBD1 on 6 matching bases. CDR1 is MNHEY, CDR2 SMNVEV, per germline (reference sequence). V dropped 6 bases and J dropped 8 bases, with 25 bases sitting between them. CDR3 length equals 16 residues. CDR3 coding DNA: TGTGCCAGCAGCAAACAACTTAAACAGGGAAGACGAGGCTACACCTTC. Its translation is CASSKQLKQGRRGYTF.

The rearrangement uses TRBV9 and TRBJ2-3; D is ambiguous. This CDR3 comprises 13 residues. Germline V gives CDR1 SGDLS, CDR2 YYNGEE. V was clipped by 2 bases and J by 3 bases, with 7 bases between them. The CDR3 region is CASSVGQTDTQYF. The CDR3 nucleotides are TGTGCCAGCAGCGTGGGCCAAACAGATACGCAGTATTTT.

This chain links TRBV6-5 with TRBJ1-1; a possible D gene is TRBD1 (6 bases). Trimming took off 0 bases at V and 5 bases at J, with 13 bases between the two ends. In germline, CDR1 is MNHEY, CDR2 SVGAGI. The CDR3 has 15 residues. CDR3 amino acids: CASSYSNRVRTEAFF. In nucleotides, the CDR3 is TGTGCCAGCAGTTACTCGAACAGGGTAAGGACTGAAGCTTTCTTT.

The gene calls are TRBV15 and TRBJ2-7, with TRBD1 as a possible D gene (7 bases). This CDR3 contains 14 residues. Germline assignment: CDR1 LNHNV and CDR2 YYDKDF (reference sequence). Trimming took 5 bases from V and 3 from J, leaving 14 bases between them. The CDR3 DNA is TGTGCCACCAGCGGGGGGACAGACTACTACGAGCAGTACTTC. It specifies CATSGGTDYYEQYF.

A few counts support this clone. V is TRBV29-1 and J is TRBJ1-1; 10 bases are a match to TRBD1. With 4 bases clipped from V and 3 bases from J, the junction kept 2 bases outside the gene matches. The CDR3 extends over 13 amino acids. The V gene's germline CDR1 is SQVTM and CDR2 ANQGSEA. In DNA, the CDR3 is TGCAGCGTTGGGGACAGGGGTTACACTGAAGCTTTCTTT. Translated: CSVGDRGYTEAFF.

This clone was seen more than once but under ten times. The rearrangement joins TRBV5-1 to TRBJ1-2; D possibly corresponds to TRBD1 (6 bases). The CDR3 loop spans 17 amino acids. V shed 2 bases and J shed 6 bases, with 23 bases lying between them. Germline CDR1 is SGHRS and CDR2 is YFSETQ. DNA for the CDR3: TGCGCCAGCAGCTTAGGGACGCAAGGCAGGGGCTTTGATGGCTACACCTTC. Its translation: CASSLGTQGRGFDGYTF.

DNA for the CDR3: TGTGCCAGCCGAAAGACAGGGGGCAAAAATTCACCCCTCCACTTT. Translated: CASRKTGGKNSPLHF. V is TRBV27 and J is TRBJ1-6; 10 bases map to TRBD1. V shed 8 bases and J 7 bases; nucleotides not matched to a gene: 8. The CDR3 is 15 residues long. Looked up from germline, CDR1 is MNHEY and CDR2 is SMNVEV (reference sequence).

This clone showed up just a few times. The chain links TRBV5-6 to TRBJ1-6; 7 positions agree with TRBD1. Unmatched junction bases numbered 6, after V lost 3 bases and J lost 6 bases. CDR3 length equals 15 residues. The germline V gene has CDR1 SGHDT and CDR2 YYEEEE. The CDR3 loop reads CASSSSQGFNSPLHF. The CDR3 DNA reads TGTGCCAGCAGCTCCTCACAGGGGTTTAATTCACCCCTCCACTTT.

This clone has just a few counts. This chain connects TRBV27 to TRBJ1-6, with D uncertain. The CDR3 spans 18 residues. V was cut by 4 bases and J by 6 bases, with 22 bases left in between. CDR1 MNHEY and CDR2 SMNVEV come from the germline V gene (reference sequence). The CDR3 region is CASSSPLRSRRGNSPLHF. CDR3 nucleotides: TGTGCCAGCAGTTCCCCCCTCAGGTCGCGCCGGGGTAATTCACCCCTCCACTTT.

The table lists this clone with a few counts. V usage is TRBV29-1 and J usage is TRBJ1-1; D remains unclear. Trimming pared 1 base from V and 8 bases from J, leaving 14 bases between. This CDR3 contains 13 residues. CDR1 and CDR2 from the germline V gene are SQVTM and ANQGSEA. CDR3 DNA: TGCAGCGTTGAAGGGGAGGGCCGGTTAGAAGCTTTCTTT. Translation gives CSVEGEGRLEAFF.

The J gene is TRBJ1-5, the V gene TRBV7-9; 9 bases line up with TRBD1. CDR1 and CDR2 (germline): SEHNR, FQNEAQ (reference sequence). CDR3 length equals 16 residues. The junction had 2 bases not matched to a gene; V was cut back by 1 base and J by 1 base. The CDR3 is CASSLGTGVSNQPQHF. DNA of the CDR3: TGTGCCAGCAGCTTAGGGACAGGGGTCAGCAATCAGCCCCAGCATTTT.

Only a few counts were recorded for this clone. This chain connects TRBV15 to TRBJ2-2; a possible D gene is TRBD1 (6 bases). The CDR3 is made up of 14 amino acids. V was trimmed by 7 bases and J by 0 bases, leaving 9 bases between them. Germline V gene data show CDR1 as LNHNV and CDR2 as YYDKDF (reference sequence). The CDR3 reads CATTRTANTGELFF. The CDR3 bases are TGTGCCACCACCCGGACAGCGAACACCGGGGAGCTGTTTTTT.

The chain has TRBV21-1 and TRBJ1-3; the table's D call TRBD1 went unverified against the DNA. TRBV21-1 is described as a pseudogene. The CDR3 length is 15 residues. This CDR3 reads CASSSRGSSGNTIYF. The CDR3 DNA sequence: TGTGCCAGCAGCTCAAGGGGGAGCTCTGGAAACACCATATATTTT.

This rearrangement joins TRBV27 to TRBJ1-6, with D maybe TRBD1 (5 bases). V was trimmed by 9 bases and J by 7 bases, leaving 28 bases between them. The CDR3 consists of 18 residues. Germline CDR1 and CDR2: MNHEY and SMNVEV (reference sequence). The DNA of the CDR3 is TGTGCCAGAGAGGCCTGGGGGTCGACTAAACTGGGGAATTCACCCCTCCACTTT. Its translation: CAREAWGSTKLGNSPLHF.

The J gene is TRBJ1-1, the V gene TRBV10-3; D unresolved. The CDR3 is 13 residues long. V gave up 0 bases and J gave up 3 bases, with 5 bases separating them. Per the germline V gene, CDR1 is ENHRY and CDR2 is SYGVKD. This CDR3 is CAISESYYTEAFF. The CDR3 coding sequence is TGTGCCATCAGTGAGTCGTACTACACTGAAGCTTTCTTT.

This sequence joins TRBV6-5 and TRBJ2-7; TRBD1 matches at 8 bases. The CDR3 length is 14 residues. With V trimmed by 4 bases and J by 3 bases, 5 bases remained unmatched. Germline V CDR1 and CDR2: MNHEY, SVGAGI. The CDR3 DNA reads as TGTGCCAGCAGTTTGAGGGACAGGAGCTACGAGCAGTACTTC. Residues: CASSLRDRSYEQYF.

This chain connects TRBV30 to TRBJ1-6, with D maybe TRBD1 (5 bases). Germline CDR1 reads GTSNPN; CDR2 reads SVGIG (reference sequence). Trimming removed 3 bases at V and 3 bases at J, with 12 bases between. The CDR3 length is 15 residues. The CDR3 spells CAWSRGTVYNSPLHF. The CDR3 DNA reads as TGTGCCTGGAGCCGAGGGACGGTCTATAATTCACCCCTCCACTTT. Full variable domain (missing parts from reference TRBV30 and TRBJ1-6): SQTIHQWPATLVQPVGSPLSLECTVEGTSNPNLYWYRQAAGRGLQLLFYSVGIGQISSEVPQNLSASRPQDRQFILSSKKLLLSDSGFYLCAWSRGTVYNSPLHFGNGTRLTVT.

V is TRBV6-5 and J is TRBJ1-1; D is unclear. The germline V gene encodes CDR1 MNHEY and CDR2 SVGAGI. V was cut by 5 bases and J by 6 bases, with 19 bases left in between. The CDR3 spans 15 residues. In nucleotides, the CDR3 is TGTGCCAGCAGTGGCCGGAATGTAATCGGTTCTGAAGCTTTCTTT. It yields the protein CASSGRNVIGSEAFF.

The chain has TRBV6-5 and TRBJ2-4; D is unresolved. Germline V gene sequence: CDR1 MNHEY, CDR2 SVGAGI. V was trimmed by 2 bases and J by 0 bases, leaving 5 bases between them. The CDR3 is 14 residues long. CDR3 protein: CASSYAAAKNIQYF. The CDR3 bases are TGTGCCAGCAGTTACGCGGCAGCCAAAAACATTCAGTACTTC.

This chain joins TRBV7-6 and TRBJ2-3; TRBD2 agrees at 8 bases. The CDR3 loop spans 16 amino acids. Germline-derived CDR1 and CDR2 are SGHVS and FNYEAQ. With 2 bases clipped from V and 5 bases from J, the junction kept 9 bases outside the gene matches. In nucleotides, the CDR3 is TGTGCCAGCAGCTTACTGGCGGGAGGCGGTGGAGATACGCAGTATTTT. It is translated as CASSLLAGGGGDTQYF. Filled out from reference TRBV7-6 and TRBJ2-3, the complete variable domain reads GAGVSQSPRYKVTKRGQDVALRCDPISGHVSLYWYRQALGQGPEFLTYFNYEAQQDKSGLPNDRFSAERPEGSISTLTIQRTEQRDSAMYRCASSLLAGGGGDTQYFGPGTRLTVL.

This chain links TRBV6-6 with TRBJ1-1, with a possible D match to TRBD1 (6 bases). The V end was cut by 6 bases, the J end by 5 bases, with 10 bases between. CDR1 and CDR2 (germline): MNHNY, SVGAGI (reference sequence). The CDR3 sequence is 12 residues long. The CDR3 region is CASSQGGTEAFF. The CDR3 DNA reads as TGTGCCAGCAGCCAAGGGGGGACTGAAGCTTTCTTT.

The V gene is TRBV18, the J gene TRBJ1-3; D not certain. The V end lost 3 bases, the J end lost 0 bases, and 15 bases lay between the germline ends. CDR1 and CDR2 from the germline V gene are KGHSH and LQKENI. CDR3 length equals 17 residues. The CDR3 spells CASSPTGGPNSGNTIYF. The CDR3 DNA is TGTGCCAGCTCACCGACCGGCGGACCTAACTCTGGAAACACCATATATTTT.

V and J are TRBV27 and TRBJ2-1; 7 nucleotides match TRBD1. CDR3 size: 19 residues. V lost 4 bases, J lost 0 bases, and 15 bases stayed unmatched. Looked up from germline, CDR1 is MNHEY and CDR2 is SMNVEV (reference sequence). The CDR3 reads CASSSPTGIGISSYNEQFF. The DNA for the CDR3 is TGTGCCAGCAGTTCCCCGACAGGGATAGGGATTAGCTCCTACAATGAGCAGTTCTTC.

In its sample, this clone was seen a few times. The chain carries TRBV28 and TRBJ2-7; TRBD2 might be the D (5 bases). Germline values: CDR1 MDHEN, CDR2 SYDVKM. Trimming cost V 8 bases and J 4 bases, with 18 bases left between them. The CDR3 consists of 14 residues. This CDR3 reads CASGPYGGGYEQYF. DNA for the CDR3: TGTGCCAGCGGCCCCTATGGCGGAGGTTACGAGCAGTACTTC.